The text below deals with one T cell receptor beta chain. This entry comes from a study of blood T cell repertoires in COVID-19. About the research overall: Acute-phase and convalescent COVID-19 samples originated in the United States, Italy and Spain. T cells, B-cell-depleted T cells, or PBMCs provided the cDNA or gDNA that served as material.

As handled by the study authors: Estimates of nucleated cell counts were drawn from the amplification of reference gene primers. Measured with immunoSEQ multiplex PCR; TCRdb has only the in-frame clones, and not every one. From that table come the V and J calls and clone size; the DNA was used to work out D and trimming. Here the sample spans around 62,000 clones, 88% being singletons. The germline gives CDR1 MNHNY, CDR2 SVGAGI (reference sequence). This CDR3 is 15 amino acids long. Trimming removed 3 bases at V and 7 bases at J, with 16 bases between. The receptor was isolated from a human donor in a cohort sampled during active COVID-19. J is TRBJ2-1 and V is TRBV6-6; D might be TRBD2 (6 bases). The sequenced sample consisted of peripheral blood. Here the CDR3 reads CASSYYGGVGNEQFF. CDR3 coding DNA: TGTGCCAGCAGTTATTATGGCGGGGTGGGGAATGAGCAGTTCTTC.